One and the same sample provided the 20 T cell receptor beta chains below, sequenced in a study of STAT5B mutations in CD4+ large granular lymphocyte leukemia. The repertoire was sequenced with immunoSEQ multiplex PCR; TCRdb's copy has only in-frame clones and lacks some. The sample shows fewer than 40,000 clones, roughly nine tenths of them seen only once. What was sequenced was CD4+ T cells from blood buffy coats. The receptors shown here come from a human donor in good health.

The rearrangement joins TRBV6-5 to TRBJ2-2, with unresolved D. The CDR3 contains 12 residues. V lost 6 bases and J 4 bases, leaving 6 bases between the germline ends. The germline CDR1 and CDR2 sequences are MNHEY and SVGAGI. The CDR3 nucleotides read TGTGCCAGCAGAAGGGCCACCGGGGAGCTGTTTTTT. This encodes CASRRATGELFF.

The CDR3 nucleotides read TGTGCCAGCAGCTTGGGGCAGGGGCAGTACTTC. Its protein is CASSLGQGQYF. The V and J genes are TRBV11-2 and TRBJ2-7, with D tentatively TRBD1 (5 bases). This CDR3 contains 11 residues. Trimming cost V 3 bases and J 9 bases, with 9 bases left between them. Germline assignment: CDR1 SGHAT and CDR2 FQNNGV.

This clone was seen once. The gene calls are TRBV5-1 and TRBJ2-1; TRBD1 aligns across 10 bases. The CDR3 spans 15 residues. Germline V gene sequence: CDR1 SGHRS, CDR2 YFSETQ. Unmatched junction bases numbered 1, after V lost 2 bases and J lost 2 bases. As DNA, the CDR3 is TGCGCCAGCAGCTTCGGACAGGGGGCCTACAATGAGCAGTTCTTC. It yields the protein CASSFGQGAYNEQFF.

This clone occurred once. The chain uses TRBV6-5 and TRBJ1-1; D remains ambiguous. Trimming removed 6 bases at V and 8 bases at J, with 7 bases between. Germline CDR1 and CDR2: MNHEY and SVGAGI. This CDR3 comprises 10 residues. The CDR3 loop reads CASRSGEAFF. The CDR3 coding sequence is TGTGCCAGCAGAAGTGGGGAAGCTTTCTTT.

The chain carries TRBV19 and TRBJ2-1; 8 nucleotides line up with TRBD1. The germline CDR1 and CDR2 sequences are LNHDA and SQIVND (reference sequence). V dropped 2 bases and J dropped 10; count of bases not matched to a gene: 7. CDR3 length: 14 amino acids. CDR3 sequence reads: CASSIQDRAREQFF. DNA of the CDR3: TGTGCCAGTAGTATACAGGACAGGGCACGCGAGCAGTTCTTC.

The J gene is TRBJ2-2, the V gene TRBV10-1; D may be TRBD2 (6 bases). Germline loops: CDR1 WNHNN, CDR2 SYGVQD (reference sequence). The CDR3 has 16 residues. V lost 4 bases, J lost 5 bases, and 17 bases lay in between. CDR3: CASSGVPSVRTGELFF. DNA of the CDR3: TGCGCCAGCAGTGGGGTCCCTAGCGTAAGGACCGGGGAGCTGTTTTTT.

The V gene is TRBV6-4, the J gene TRBJ2-6; 7 bases align to TRBD1. CDR3 length equals 16 residues. Per germline, CDR1 MRHNA and CDR2 SNTAGT. The V and J ends lost 5 bases and 2 bases, in that order; junction bases with no gene match: 6. The CDR3 loop reads CASSRQGETGANVLTF. In DNA form, the CDR3 reads TGTGCCAGCAGTAGACAGGGAGAGACTGGGGCCAACGTCCTGACTTTC.

The chain employs TRBV19 and TRBJ1-1; possibly TRBD1 for D (5 bases). The CDR3 runs 15 residues. Germline V CDR1 and CDR2: LNHDA, SQIVND (reference sequence). V lost 6 bases, J lost 1 base, and 15 bases lay in between. The CDR3 region has the DNA TGTGCCAGTAGAAAGCAGGGTGACGGGAACACTGAAGCTTTCTTT. This codes for CASRKQGDGNTEAFF. Combining the CDR3 with reference TRBV19 and TRBJ1-1 gives the whole variable domain DGGITQSPKYLFRKEGQNVTLSCEQNLNHDAMYWYRQDPGQGLRLIYYSQIVNDFQKGDIAEGYSVSREKKESFPLTVTSAQKNPTAFYLCASRKQGDGNTEAFFGQGTRLTVV.

This chain uses TRBV30 with TRBJ2-7; D is perhaps TRBD2 (5 bases). Per the germline V gene, CDR1 is GTSNPN and CDR2 is SVGIG (reference sequence). The CDR3 loop spans 14 amino acids. V was shortened by 2 bases and J by 2 bases, with 13 bases between the two germline ends. The CDR3 DNA reads as TGTGCCTGGAGTTTAGCGTCTATTACCTACGAGCAGTACTTC. It is translated as CAWSLASITYEQYF.

This chain uses TRBV19 with TRBJ1-3; possibly TRBD1 for D (6 bases). The germline CDR1 and CDR2 sequences are LNHDA and SQIVND (reference sequence). This CDR3 contains 15 residues. Trimming removed 10 bases at V and 0 bases at J, with 16 bases between. The CDR3 DNA reads TGTGCCATCACGACAGGCCCGAGCTCTGGAAACACCATATATTTT. Its translation: CAITTGPSSGNTIYF.

The chain combines TRBV23-1 with TRBJ1-1; unclear D gene. TRBV23-1 is labeled an ORF, and its function is uncertain. CDR3 size: 15 residues. Trimming cost V 1 base and J 3 bases, with 12 bases left between them. CDR3 nucleotide sequence: TGCGCCAGCAGTCAATTCCCGGATTCCGACACTGAAGCTTTCTTT. As protein: CASSQFPDSDTEAFF.

The chain carries TRBV14 and TRBJ1-3; D uncertain. Trimming left V 3 bases short and J 1 base short, with 7 bases between. CDR1 is SGHDN, CDR2 FVKESK, per germline. The CDR3 consists of 14 residues. In DNA, the CDR3 is TGTGCCAGCAGCCAGGGTTTTTCTGGAAACACCATATATTTT. Protein product: CASSQGFSGNTIYF.

The chain employs TRBV7-2 and TRBJ2-7; D remains ambiguous. The V gene lost 1 base and the J gene lost 2 bases, with 9 bases spanning the gap. CDR3 length: 14 amino acids. Germline CDR1 is SGHTA and CDR2 is FQGNSA. The CDR3 protein is CASSLGTGTYEQYF. The CDR3 DNA follows: TGTGCCAGCAGCTTAGGGACGGGTACCTACGAGCAGTACTTC.

The V gene is TRBV11-2, the J gene TRBJ1-1; D is undetermined. The CDR3 is made up of 13 amino acids. V lost 4 bases, J lost 7 bases, and 13 bases lay in between. The germline V gene encodes CDR1 SGHAT and CDR2 FQNNGV. CDR3 residues: CASSSFLKSEAFF. As DNA, the CDR3 is TGTGCCAGCAGCTCCTTCCTAAAGAGTGAAGCTTTCTTT.

This chain joins TRBV5-6 and TRBJ1-1, with D possibly TRBD1 on 5 matching bases. The ends were cut back, 0 bases at V and 1 base at J, with 16 bases in the middle. Germline V CDR1 and CDR2: SGHDT, YYEEEE. This CDR3 spans 17 amino acids. The CDR3 sequence: CASSLAGAQARNTEAFF. For the CDR3, the DNA is TGTGCCAGCAGCTTGGCCGGGGCCCAAGCAAGGAACACTGAAGCTTTCTTT. Using reference TRBV5-6 and TRBJ1-1 for the parts outside the CDR3, the full variable domain is DAGVTQSPTHLIKTRGQQVTLRCSPKSGHDTVSWYQQALGQGPQFIFQYYEEEERQRGNFPDRFSGHQFPNYSSELNVNALLLGDSALYLCASSLAGAQARNTEAFFGQGTRLTVV.

The chain employs TRBV29-1 and TRBJ2-2; 12 bases line up with TRBD2. The V segment lost 7 bases and the J segment 3 bases; nucleotides outside the gene matches: 9. The CDR3 totals 16 residues. CDR1 is SQVTM and CDR2 is ANQGSEA in the germline V gene. The CDR3 sequence is CSATGLAGSYTGELFF. For the CDR3, the DNA is TGCAGCGCCACGGGACTAGCGGGTAGTTACACCGGGGAGCTGTTTTTT.

The chain links TRBV27 to TRBJ2-1, with a weak D call TRBD2 (6 bases). The CDR3 covers 15 residues. Germline V lookup: CDR1 MNHEY, CDR2 SMNVEV (reference sequence). V gave up 4 bases and J gave up 2 bases, with 12 bases separating them. In nucleotides, the CDR3 is TGTGCCAGCAGTTACAGCGGGCGAGCCTACAATGAGCAGTTCTTC. It encodes CASSYSGRAYNEQFF.

V gene TRBV11-3 combines with J gene TRBJ2-4; perhaps D is TRBD1 or TRBD2 (5 bases each). CDR1 is SGHNT, CDR2 YENEEA, per germline. The CDR3 spans 18 residues. V lost 5 bases and J 2 bases, leaving 22 bases between the germline ends. The DNA of the CDR3 is TGTGCCAGCAGCCCAGAGGGCAGGGATTCCCATTCCAAAAACATTCAGTACTTC. Translating it yields CASSPEGRDSHSKNIQYF.

The rearrangement links TRBV6-6 to TRBJ2-7; D remains ambiguous. In germline, CDR1 is MNHNY, CDR2 SVGAGI (reference sequence). Deletions cut 0 bases from V and 4 bases from J, with 10 bases between. The CDR3 spans 14 residues. CDR3 protein: CASSYSDVSYEQYF. For the CDR3, the DNA is TGTGCCAGCAGTTACTCAGATGTTAGTTACGAGCAGTACTTC.

The chain employs TRBV7-2 and TRBJ2-7, with D tentatively TRBD1 or TRBD2 (6 bases each). Germline V CDR1 and CDR2: SGHTA, FQGNSA. The length of the CDR3 is 16 residues. V lost 2 bases, J lost 0 bases, and 14 bases lay in between. The CDR3 DNA follows: TGTGCCAGCAGCTTATGGGGGGCGGGGAACTCCTACGAGCAGTACTTC. Amino acid sequence: CASSLWGAGNSYEQYF.